This T cell receptor (beta chain) was captured in a study of T cell changes during pregnancy in multiple sclerosis. The CDR3 length is 14 residues. Germline V gene data show CDR1 as SGHTS and CDR2 as YDEGEE. With 1 base removed from V and 5 bases from J, the gap between germline ends came to 12 bases. The protocol was immunoSEQ multiplex PCR, while the TCRdb copy is restricted to in-frame clones and leaves out a portion. The sample comprises 90,000 to 95,000 clones, 91% of which are singletons, and approximately 0.9% rests with the top ten. The chain combines TRBV5-8 with TRBJ2-5; D is uncertain. This TCR came from a female donor with multiple sclerosis, enrolled in a pregnancy study. The source material was peripheral blood, sampled before pregnancy. The CDR3 DNA sequence: TGTGCCAGCAGCTTGTACCAATTCGGGGAGACCCAGTACTTC. As protein: CASSLYQFGETQYF.